This T cell receptor beta chain was retrieved from a study of T cells after yellow fever vaccination. As for the study in general: SMART-Seq v4 Ultra Low Input served to prepare low-cell-number fractions.

This CDR3 comprises 15 residues. Germline CDR1 reads SGHRS; CDR2 reads YFSETQ. V was cut by 0 bases and J by 1 base, with 5 bases left in between. This clonotype was observed at least ten times. The antigen is undetermined. Study-level findings and limits: Most primary-vaccination clones recurred post-booster (approximately 95% CD4, about 90% CD8). Repertoires obtained by FACS sorting could include abundant clonotypes that entered as contaminants from the bulk population.

TCRdb reprocessed the 5' RACE reads via MiXCR and lists one record per CDR3 protein. Here the sample spans under 550,000 distinct CDR3 sequences, 21% being singletons. Sequencing used PBMCs, obtained more than 20 days after the first yellow fever vaccination. This chain links TRBV5-1 with TRBJ2-6; the D is unclear. This TCR came from a young man who received the YFV17D yellow fever vaccine. The CDR3 region is CASSLGASGANVLTF. CDR3 nucleotides: TGCGCCAGCAGCTTGGGAGCGTCTGGGGCCAACGTCCTGACTTTC.